Listed below are T cell receptor beta chains from one sample, sequenced in a study of shared clonotypes between healthy human individuals. Using immunoSEQ multiplex PCR, the repertoire was profiled, and TCRdb retains in-frame clones only, with some absent. The sample comprises fewer than 1.4 million clones, approximately 80% of which are singletons, and 0.6% to 0.75% rests with the top ten. Sequenced material: memory CD4+ T cells from PBMCs. These receptors came from a man between 18 and 35 years old in good health. Some clones in this sample may be carry-over from other donors' samples. Each CDR3 is given with its conserved first and last residue. D genes are given only for firm matches. Size tells how often a clone was seen (once, few, many) or the class of an expanded clone, and some rows leave it out.

clone_size: .
j_call: TRBJ2-7
v_call: TRBV27
d_call: .
cdr3_aa: CASSLTGGAYPWYEQYF
cdr3_nt: TGTGCCAGCAGTTTGACCGGGGGCGCGTACCCTTGGTACGAGCAGTACTTC

clone_size: few
j_call: TRBJ2-3
v_call: TRBV11-2
d_call: TRBD1
cdr3_aa: CASSPQGQFTDTQYF
cdr3_nt: TGTGCCAGCAGCCCACAGGGACAGTTCACAGATACGCAGTATTTT

clone_size: .
j_call: TRBJ2-3
v_call: TRBV7-3
d_call: TRBD2
cdr3_aa: CASSLTIAGVTDTQYF
cdr3_nt: TGTGCCAGCAGCTTAACCATAGCGGGAGTGACAGATACGCAGTATTTT

clone_size: .
j_call: TRBJ2-7
v_call: TRBV14
d_call: TRBD1
cdr3_aa: CASSRDGTGAYEQYF
cdr3_nt: TGTGCCAGCAGCCGAGACGGGACAGGGGCCTACGAGCAGTACTTC

clone_size: .
j_call: TRBJ1-2
v_call: TRBV20-1
d_call: .
cdr3_aa: CSASNYGYTF
cdr3_nt: TGCAGTGCGAGTAATTATGGCTACACCTTC

clone_size: .
j_call: TRBJ2-4
v_call: TRBV29-1
d_call: .
cdr3_aa: CSVEDGFQNIQYF
cdr3_nt: TGCAGCGTGGAAGACGGGTTTCAAAACATTCAGTACTTC

clone_size: .
j_call: TRBJ1-5
v_call: TRBV6-1
d_call: .
cdr3_aa: CASSGLQLDQPQHF
cdr3_nt: TGTGCCAGCAGTGGACTACAGTTAGATCAGCCCCAGCATTTT

clone_size: .
j_call: TRBJ2-2
v_call: TRBV11-3
d_call: TRBD1
cdr3_aa: CASSSDRGRTGELFF
cdr3_nt: TGTGCCAGCAGTTCAGACAGGGGCCGTACCGGGGAGCTGTTTTTT

clone_size: .
j_call: TRBJ2-4
v_call: TRBV7-9
d_call: TRBD1
cdr3_aa: CASSLVGTGLVKNIQYF
cdr3_nt: TGTGCCAGCAGCTTAGTTGGGACAGGGTTGGTTAAAAACATTCAGTACTTC

clone_size: .
j_call: TRBJ2-3
v_call: TRBV5-1
d_call: .
cdr3_aa: CASSADTQYF
cdr3_nt: TGCGCCAGCAGTGCAGATACGCAGTATTTT

clone_size: .
j_call: TRBJ1-1
v_call: TRBV4-1
d_call: .
cdr3_aa: CASSPPDVTEAFF
cdr3_nt: TGCGCCAGCAGCCCGCCCGACGTCACTGAAGCTTTCTTT

clone_size: .
j_call: TRBJ1-1
v_call: TRBV5-1
d_call: .
cdr3_aa: CASRFDRRNTEAFF
cdr3_nt: TGCGCCAGCAGATTTGACAGACGGAACACTGAAGCTTTCTTT

clone_size: .
j_call: TRBJ2-1
v_call: TRBV28
d_call: .
cdr3_aa: CASMEWGEQFF
cdr3_nt: TGTGCCAGCATGGAATGGGGTGAGCAGTTCTTC

clone_size: many
j_call: TRBJ2-2
v_call: TRBV7-8
d_call: .
cdr3_aa: CASSLISTGELFF
cdr3_nt: TGTGCCAGCAGCTTAATAAGCACCGGGGAGCTGTTTTTT

clone_size: .
j_call: TRBJ2-1
v_call: TRBV29-1
d_call: .
cdr3_aa: CSVEYNEQFF
cdr3_nt: TGCAGCGTTGAATACAATGAGCAGTTCTTC

clone_size: .
j_call: TRBJ2-2
v_call: TRBV10-3
d_call: TRBD1
cdr3_aa: CAISYVGTATGGELFF
cdr3_nt: TGTGCCATCAGTTACGTCGGGACAGCCACAGGGGGGGAGCTGTTTTTT

clone_size: few
j_call: TRBJ1-1
v_call: TRBV18
d_call: TRBD1
cdr3_aa: CASLGQRNTEAFF
cdr3_nt: TGTGCCAGCTTGGGACAGAGGAACACTGAAGCTTTCTTT